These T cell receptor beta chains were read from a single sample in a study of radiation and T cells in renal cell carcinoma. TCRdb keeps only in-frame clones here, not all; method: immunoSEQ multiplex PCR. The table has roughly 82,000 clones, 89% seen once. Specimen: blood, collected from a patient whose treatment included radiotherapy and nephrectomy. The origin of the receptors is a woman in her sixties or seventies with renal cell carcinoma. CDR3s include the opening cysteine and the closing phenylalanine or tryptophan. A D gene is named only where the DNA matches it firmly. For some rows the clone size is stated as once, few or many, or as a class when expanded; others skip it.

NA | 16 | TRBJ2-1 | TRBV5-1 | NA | CASSLLRGGSRGEQFF | TGCGCCAGCAGCTTGTTGAGAGGGGGGTCAAGAGGTGAGCAGTTCTTC
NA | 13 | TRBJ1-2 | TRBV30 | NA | CAWNLPGLSGYTF | TGTGCCTGGAATCTGCCAGGTTTGAGTGGCTACACCTTC
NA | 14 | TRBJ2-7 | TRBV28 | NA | CASRPQGSPYEQYF | TGTGCCAGCAGACCACAGGGATCCCCCTACGAGCAGTACTTC
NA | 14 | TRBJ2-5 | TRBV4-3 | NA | CASSQTGLGETQYF | TGCGCCAGCAGCCAAACGGGCCTTGGAGAGACCCAGTACTTC
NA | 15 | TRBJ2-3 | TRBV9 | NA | CASSVDSGGTDTQYF | TGTGCCAGCAGCGTAGATTCCGGCGGCACAGATACGCAGTATTTT
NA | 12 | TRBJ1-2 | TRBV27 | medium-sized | CASSLGGHGYTF | TGTGCCAGCAGTTTGGGGGGGCATGGCTACACCTTC
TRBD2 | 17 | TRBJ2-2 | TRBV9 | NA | CASSVRDGTRSPGELFF | TGTGCCAGCAGCGTCCGAGACGGGACTAGGTCCCCCGGGGAGCTGTTTTTT
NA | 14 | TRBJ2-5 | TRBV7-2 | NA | CASSLVHLRETQYF | TGTGCCAGCAGCTTAGTTCACTTAAGGGAGACCCAGTACTTC
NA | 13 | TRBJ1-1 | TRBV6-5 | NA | CASTTLLNTEAFF | TGTGCCAGCACTACTCTCTTGAACACTGAAGCTTTCTTT
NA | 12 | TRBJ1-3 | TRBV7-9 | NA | CASRGIGNTIYF | TGTGCCAGCAGGGGCATTGGAAACACCATATATTTT
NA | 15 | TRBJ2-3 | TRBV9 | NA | CASSVGTPGADTQYF | TGTGCCAGCAGCGTAGGTACCCCTGGGGCAGATACGCAGTATTTT
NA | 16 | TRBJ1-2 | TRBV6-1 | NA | CASSEVGAGVGYGYTF | TGTGCCAGCAGTGAAGTGGGAGCAGGGGTAGGCTATGGCTACACCTTC
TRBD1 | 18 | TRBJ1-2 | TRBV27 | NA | CASSLSPPQGARGYGYTF | TGTGCCAGCAGTTTATCCCCCCCACAGGGGGCGCGTGGCTATGGCTACACCTTC
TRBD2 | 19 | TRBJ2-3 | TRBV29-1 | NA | CSVLLGLAGGTHRTDTQYF | TGCAGCGTCCTACTGGGACTAGCGGGGGGAACCCACCGCACAGATACGCAGTATTTT
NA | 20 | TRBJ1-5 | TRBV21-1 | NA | CASSKELPPDSRYSNQPQHF | TGTGCCAGCAGCAAAGAACTCCCCCCGGACAGTAGATATAGCAATCAGCCCCAGCATTTT
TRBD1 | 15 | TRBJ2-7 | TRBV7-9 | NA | CASSSGQGFGSRQYF | TGTGCCAGCAGCAGCGGACAGGGTTTTGGTTCGAGGCAGTACTTC
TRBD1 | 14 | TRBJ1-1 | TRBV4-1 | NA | CASSQGDRGTEAFF | TGCGCCAGCAGCCAGGGGGACAGGGGCACTGAAGCTTTCTTT
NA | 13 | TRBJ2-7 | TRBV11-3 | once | CASSLGGRYEQYF | TGTGCCAGCAGTTTGGGGGGCCGGTACGAGCAGTACTTC
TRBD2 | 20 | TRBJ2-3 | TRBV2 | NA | CASRDPGLAGGLKGTDTQYF | TGTGCCAGCAGGGACCCGGGACTAGCGGGGGGGCTTAAGGGCACAGATACGCAGTATTTT
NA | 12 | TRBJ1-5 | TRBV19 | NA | CASSIGAAPQHF | TGTGCCAGTAGTATTGGGGCGGCTCCCCAGCATTTT
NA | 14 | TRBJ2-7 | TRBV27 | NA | CASSPQQGGTEQYF | TGTGCCAGCAGTCCCCAACAGGGAGGGACGGAGCAGTACTTC
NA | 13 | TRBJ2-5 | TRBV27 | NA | CASSLRAQETQYF | TGTGCCAGCAGTTTACGGGCACAAGAGACCCAGTACTTC
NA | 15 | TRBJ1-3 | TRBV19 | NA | CASTLRRGLGNTIYF | TGTGCCAGTACCCTACGACGGGGCCTTGGAAACACCATATATTTT
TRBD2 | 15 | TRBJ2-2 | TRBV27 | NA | CASSFRTSGTGELFF | TGTGCCAGCAGTTTCCGGACTAGCGGCACCGGGGAGCTGTTTTTT
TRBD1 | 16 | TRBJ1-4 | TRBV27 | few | CASSPRTGRLNEKLFF | TGTGCCAGCAGTCCTAGGACAGGGAGACTTAATGAAAAACTGTTTTTT
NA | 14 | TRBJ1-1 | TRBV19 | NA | CASSIAMRNTEAFF | TGTGCCAGTAGTATAGCTATGCGAAACACTGAAGCTTTCTTT
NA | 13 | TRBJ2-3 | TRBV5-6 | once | CASSFQFTDTQYF | TGTGCCAGCAGCTTTCAGTTCACAGATACGCAGTATTTT
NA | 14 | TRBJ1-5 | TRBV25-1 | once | CASEQGSSNQPQHF | TGTGCCAGTGAGCAAGGTTCTAGCAATCAGCCCCAGCATTTT
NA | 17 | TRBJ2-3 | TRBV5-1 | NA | CASSLGSGSPSTDTQYF | TGCGCCAGCAGCTTGGGCAGTGGGAGTCCTAGCACAGATACGCAGTATTTT
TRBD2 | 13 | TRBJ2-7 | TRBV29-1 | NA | CSAGGGSLYEQYF | TGCAGCGCCGGGGGGGGCTCCCTCTACGAGCAGTACTTC
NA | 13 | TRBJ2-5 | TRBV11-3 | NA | CASSLLGAETQYF | TGTGCCAGCAGCTTACTCGGGGCAGAGACCCAGTACTTC
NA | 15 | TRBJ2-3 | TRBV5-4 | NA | CASSLGGRGVDTQYF | TGTGCCAGCAGCTTGGGTGGCAGGGGAGTTGATACGCAGTATTTT
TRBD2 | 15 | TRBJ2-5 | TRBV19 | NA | CASSITSGSQETQYF | TGTGCCAGTAGTATAACTAGCGGGAGCCAAGAGACCCAGTACTTC
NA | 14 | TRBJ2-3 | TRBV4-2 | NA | CASSQDDSTDTQYF | TGTGCCAGCAGCCAAGATGACAGCACAGATACGCAGTATTTT
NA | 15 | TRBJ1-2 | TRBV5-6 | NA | CASSPTPRGGYGYTF | TGTGCCAGCAGCCCCACCCCGCGGGGTGGCTATGGCTACACCTTC
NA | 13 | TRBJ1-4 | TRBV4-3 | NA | CASSQGQNEKLFF | TGCGCCAGCAGCCAAGGACAGAATGAAAAACTGTTTTTT
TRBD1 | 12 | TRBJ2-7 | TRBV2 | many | CARGTGMGEQYF | TGTGCCAGGGGGACAGGGATGGGAGAGCAGTACTTC
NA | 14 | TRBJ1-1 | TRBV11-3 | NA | CASSLGRGSTEAFF | TGTGCCAGCAGCTTAGGGCGGGGAAGTACTGAAGCTTTCTTT
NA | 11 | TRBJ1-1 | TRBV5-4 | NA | CASSWDTEAFF | TGTGCCAGCAGTTGGGACACTGAAGCTTTCTTT
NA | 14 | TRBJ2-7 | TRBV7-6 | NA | CASSLGHLGYEQYF | TGTGCCAGCAGCTTAGGACACCTCGGGTACGAGCAGTACTTC
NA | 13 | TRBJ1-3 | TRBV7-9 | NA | CASRTGSGNTIYF | TGTGCCAGCAGAACAGGTTCTGGAAACACCATATATTTT
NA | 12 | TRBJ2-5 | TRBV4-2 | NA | CASSPGRETQYF | TGTGCCAGCAGCCCGGGGCGGGAGACCCAGTACTTC
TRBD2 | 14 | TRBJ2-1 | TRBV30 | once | CAQSRLAGYNEQFF | TGTGCCCAAAGTCGGCTAGCGGGGTACAATGAGCAGTTCTTC
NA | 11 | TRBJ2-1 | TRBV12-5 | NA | CASGLLGEQFF | TGTGCTAGTGGTTTGCTGGGAGAGCAGTTCTTC
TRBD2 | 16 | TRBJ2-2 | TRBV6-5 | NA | CASSSRTSGGPGELFF | TGTGCCAGCAGTTCACGGACTAGCGGGGGCCCCGGGGAGCTGTTTTTT
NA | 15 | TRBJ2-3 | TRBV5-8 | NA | CASSQRGLDTDTQYF | TGTGCCAGCAGCCAGAGGGGTCTTGACACAGATACGCAGTATTTT
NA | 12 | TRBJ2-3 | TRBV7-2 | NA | CASSWSTDTQYF | TGTGCCAGCAGCTGGAGCACAGATACGCAGTATTTT